The clone carrying this TCR beta chain was seen more than once but under ten times. The antigen is undetermined. Study-level results: In terms of TCR gene usage, tumor memory CD4+ T cells clustered together with blood and lymph node memory CD4+ cells, as well as with lymph node naive CD4+ cells. Whole repertoires were not studied in the larger cohort, only one V-J beta rearrangement.

Germline-derived CDR1 and CDR2 are MDHEN and SYDVKM. CDR3 size: 17 residues. Trimming pared 8 bases from V and 1 base from J, leaving 24 bases between. Constant-region reverse primers amplified full-length variable regions, followed by semi-nested Nested Universal Primer A PCR. TCRdb recomputed calls from the 5' RACE reads with MiXCR, one row per CDR3 protein. The sample lists 35,000 to 50,000 distinct CDR3 sequences, around 28% occurring once. Memory CD4+ T cells were sorted as CD4+CD45RO+CD25- cells. This TCR came from a female donor with breast cancer. V usage is TRBV28 and J usage is TRBJ2-7; tentative D call: TRBD2 (7 bases). The sequenced material came from tumor-infiltrating memory CD4+ T cells sorted from the breast tumor. Noted subset: memory CD4+ T cells, CD4+CD45RO+CD25-. The CDR3 protein is CASRGSGGGSWSYEQYF. CDR3 DNA sequence: TGTGCCAGCCGAGGGTCCGGGGGCGGGAGTTGGTCCTACGAGCAGTACTTC.